The rows below give T cell receptor beta chains drawn from one sample of a study of T cell repertoires in cytomegalovirus infection. Antigens for these TCRs are unknown. TCRdb reanalysed the reads using MiXCR and keeps one entry per CDR3 protein. This repertoire shows 650,000 to 850,000 distinct CDR3 sequences, approximately 32% found once; its top ten account for around 12%. Here the sequenced sample was cultured CD8+ T cells from PBMCs, taken from culture after CMV antigen stimulation. The receptor source for this set is a human donor in good health (CMV status not recorded). Some clones in this sample may be carry-over from other donors' samples. Both conserved end residues are part of each CDR3. Each record gives: V gene, J gene, clone size, D gene, CDR3 protein, CDR3 DNA. The D gene is left open where the match is weak. Clone size is shown for a subset of rows, as once, few, many or a class of expanded clone.

v_gene: TRBV6-8
j_gene: TRBJ1-4
abundance: NA
d_gene: NA
CDR3aa: CASSLGQINEKLFF
CDR3nt: TGTGCCAGCAGTTTAGGACAGATTAATGAAAAACTGTTTTTT

v_gene: TRBV20-1
j_gene: TRBJ1-2
abundance: many
d_gene: NA
CDR3aa: CSARDGSRDWGYTF
CDR3nt: TGCAGTGCTAGAGATGGAAGCAGAGACTGGGGCTACACCTTC

v_gene: TRBV19
j_gene: TRBJ2-3
abundance: NA
d_gene: NA
CDR3aa: CASSIWDVRDTQYF
CDR3nt: TGTGCCAGTAGTATATGGGACGTAAGAGATACGCAGTATTTT

v_gene: TRBV7-6
j_gene: TRBJ1-4
abundance: many
d_gene: TRBD1
CDR3aa: CASSLGSGTGEKLFF
CDR3nt: TGTGCCAGCAGCTTAGGATCCGGGACAGGGGAAAAACTGTTTTTT

v_gene: TRBV13
j_gene: TRBJ1-2
abundance: NA
d_gene: NA
CDR3aa: CASSILQGEEVYGYTF
CDR3nt: TGTGCCAGCAGCATACTACAGGGCGAAGAGGTCTATGGCTACACCTTC

v_gene: TRBV6-5
j_gene: TRBJ1-5
abundance: NA
d_gene: NA
CDR3aa: CASSYSKDSNQPQHF
CDR3nt: TGTGCCAGCAGTTACTCGAAGGATAGCAATCAGCCCCAGCATTTT

v_gene: TRBV7-9
j_gene: TRBJ1-2
abundance: NA
d_gene: TRBD1
CDR3aa: CASSSKTGYMDDGYTF
CDR3nt: TGTGCCAGCAGCTCCAAGACAGGGTATATGGACGATGGCTACACCTTC

v_gene: TRBV4-1
j_gene: TRBJ1-4
abundance: NA
d_gene: NA
CDR3aa: CASSQGGDGNEKLFF
CDR3nt: TGCGCCAGCAGCCAAGGGGGCGATGGTAATGAAAAACTGTTTTTT

v_gene: TRBV12-3/TRBV12-4
j_gene: TRBJ1-2
abundance: few
d_gene: TRBD1
CDR3aa: CASSFLVGRQGARGYTF
CDR3nt: TGTGCCAGCAGTTTCTTGGTGGGTCGACAGGGGGCTAGGGGCTACACCTTC

v_gene: TRBV27
j_gene: TRBJ1-5
abundance: NA
d_gene: NA
CDR3aa: CASSFTVDQPQHF
CDR3nt: TGTGCCAGCAGTTTCACAGTCGATCAGCCCCAGCATTTT

v_gene: TRBV12-3/TRBV12-4
j_gene: TRBJ2-1
abundance: many
d_gene: TRBD1
CDR3aa: CASSSGTGLGEQFF
CDR3nt: TGTGCCAGCAGTTCCGGGACAGGTCTCGGGGAGCAGTTCTTC

v_gene: TRBV2
j_gene: TRBJ1-2
abundance: NA
d_gene: TRBD1
CDR3aa: CASSLSGQDYYGYTF
CDR3nt: TGTGCCAGCAGCCTATCCGGACAGGACTACTATGGCTACACCTTC

v_gene: TRBV25-1
j_gene: TRBJ1-5
abundance: NA
d_gene: NA
CDR3aa: CASSGGSTPRNQPQHF
CDR3nt: TGTGCCAGCAGTGGAGGGTCTACCCCCAGGAATCAGCCCCAGCATTTT

v_gene: TRBV27
j_gene: TRBJ1-4
abundance: NA
d_gene: NA
CDR3aa: CASSGRGRINEKLFF
CDR3nt: TGTGCCAGCAGTGGAAGGGGGAGAATTAATGAAAAACTGTTTTTT

v_gene: TRBV29-1
j_gene: TRBJ2-1
abundance: NA
d_gene: TRBD1
CDR3aa: CSAKQGDEQFF
CDR3nt: TGCAGCGCCAAGCAGGGGGATGAGCAGTTCTTC

v_gene: TRBV6-1
j_gene: TRBJ1-6
abundance: NA
d_gene: NA
CDR3aa: CASRTVRSSYNSPLHF
CDR3nt: TGTGCCAGCCGGACGGTCCGTAGCTCCTATAATTCACCCCTCCACTTT

v_gene: TRBV5-6
j_gene: TRBJ2-3
abundance: few
d_gene: NA
CDR3aa: CASSPFVTDTQYF
CDR3nt: TGTGCCAGCAGTCCTTTCGTCACAGATACGCAGTATTTT

v_gene: TRBV7-2
j_gene: TRBJ2-2
abundance: many
d_gene: NA
CDR3aa: CASNSGYPTNTGELFF
CDR3nt: TGTGCCAGCAACTCGGGGTACCCGACGAACACCGGGGAGCTGTTTTTT

v_gene: TRBV5-1
j_gene: TRBJ2-6
abundance: NA
d_gene: NA
CDR3aa: CASSPYTGPSSGANVLTF
CDR3nt: TGCGCCAGCAGCCCTTACACAGGGCCGAGCTCTGGGGCCAACGTCCTGACTTTC

v_gene: TRBV19
j_gene: TRBJ1-1
abundance: NA
d_gene: NA
CDR3aa: CASKLRGIGWNTEAFF
CDR3nt: TGTGCCAGTAAGCTTCGGGGGATAGGATGGAACACTGAAGCTTTCTTT

v_gene: TRBV6-5
j_gene: TRBJ2-1
abundance: NA
d_gene: NA
CDR3aa: CASSYGPDNEQFF
CDR3nt: TGTGCCAGCAGTTACGGGCCCGACAATGAGCAGTTCTTC

v_gene: TRBV6-8
j_gene: TRBJ1-4
abundance: NA
d_gene: NA
CDR3aa: CASSYDGEELFF
CDR3nt: TGTGCCAGCAGTTACGATGGGGAAGAACTGTTTTTT

v_gene: TRBV5-4
j_gene: TRBJ2-1
abundance: once
d_gene: NA
CDR3aa: CASSLAGVQPVF
CDR3nt: TGTGCCAGCAGCTTGGCGGGGGTGCAGCCAGTCTTC

v_gene: TRBV7-3
j_gene: TRBJ2-5
abundance: NA
d_gene: NA
CDR3aa: CASSLTGRGRQETQYF
CDR3nt: TGTGCCAGCAGCTTAACGGGCCGGGGGCGGCAAGAGACCCAGTACTTC

v_gene: TRBV15
j_gene: TRBJ2-7
abundance: few
d_gene: TRBD1
CDR3aa: CATSSGDSVYEQYF
CDR3nt: TGTGCCACCAGCAGTGGGGACAGTGTCTACGAGCAGTACTTC

v_gene: TRBV27
j_gene: TRBJ1-2
abundance: many
d_gene: NA
CDR3aa: CASSSGAGYTF
CDR3nt: TGTGCCAGCAGTTCAGGGGCCGGCTACACCTTC

v_gene: TRBV27
j_gene: TRBJ1-2
abundance: NA
d_gene: NA
CDR3aa: CASSSWGVNYGYTF
CDR3nt: TGTGCCAGCAGTTCATGGGGGGTCAACTATGGCTACACCTTC

v_gene: TRBV6-8
j_gene: TRBJ2-5
abundance: NA
d_gene: NA
CDR3aa: CASKPGDFWGETQYF
CDR3nt: TGTGCCAGCAAACCCGGGGACTTCTGGGGGGAGACCCAGTACTTC

v_gene: TRBV15
j_gene: TRBJ2-7
abundance: few
d_gene: NA
CDR3aa: CATSIGGYEGYEQYF
CDR3nt: TGTGCCACCAGCATAGGGGGTTACGAGGGTTACGAGCAGTACTTC

v_gene: TRBV6-2/TRBV6-3
j_gene: TRBJ1-2
abundance: NA
d_gene: NA
CDR3aa: CASSYDDLYMYGYTF
CDR3nt: TGTGCCAGCAGTTACGACGACCTTTACATGTATGGCTACACCTTC

v_gene: TRBV13
j_gene: TRBJ1-1
abundance: NA
d_gene: TRBD1
CDR3aa: CASSEPGQGVSEAFF
CDR3nt: TGTGCCAGCAGCGAACCGGGACAGGGGGTATCTGAAGCTTTCTTT

v_gene: TRBV27
j_gene: TRBJ1-2
abundance: NA
d_gene: NA
CDR3aa: CASSSSGTLYGYTF
CDR3nt: TGTGCCAGCAGTTCTTCCGGGACGCTGTATGGCTACACCTTC

v_gene: TRBV7-9
j_gene: TRBJ2-7
abundance: NA
d_gene: TRBD1
CDR3aa: CHLGDRGREQYF
CDR3nt: TGCCATCTCGGTGACAGGGGACGCGAGCAGTACTTC

v_gene: TRBV2
j_gene: TRBJ1-1
abundance: NA
d_gene: NA
CDR3aa: CASSDRGAEAFF
CDR3nt: TGTGCCAGCAGTGACAGGGGCGCTGAAGCTTTCTTT

v_gene: TRBV6-6
j_gene: TRBJ1-1
abundance: few
d_gene: NA
CDR3aa: CASTLGRNMNTEAFF
CDR3nt: TGTGCCAGCACTTTGGGACGGAACATGAACACTGAAGCTTTCTTT

v_gene: TRBV12-3/TRBV12-4
j_gene: TRBJ1-6
abundance: once
d_gene: TRBD1
CDR3aa: CASSFGDRVYNSPLHF
CDR3nt: TGTGCCAGCAGTTTTGGGGACAGGGTCTATAATTCACCCCTCCACTTT

v_gene: TRBV11-2
j_gene: TRBJ1-2
abundance: many
d_gene: TRBD1
CDR3aa: CASSGRTGGNYGYTF
CDR3nt: TGTGCCAGCAGCGGAAGGACAGGTGGAAACTATGGCTACACCTTC

v_gene: TRBV7-2
j_gene: TRBJ2-3
abundance: NA
d_gene: TRBD2
CDR3aa: CASSSALAGGQDTQYF
CDR3nt: TGTGCCAGCAGCTCCGCCCTAGCGGGGGGGCAAGATACGCAGTATTTT

v_gene: TRBV25-1
j_gene: TRBJ2-1
abundance: few
d_gene: TRBD1
CDR3aa: CASRDRDRGNNEQFF
CDR3nt: TGTGCCAGCAGGGACCGGGACAGGGGCAACAATGAGCAGTTCTTC

v_gene: TRBV7-2
j_gene: TRBJ2-1
abundance: many
d_gene: TRBD2
CDR3aa: CASSTLPGTSGGAENEQFF
CDR3nt: TGTGCCAGCAGCACCCTCCCCGGGACTAGCGGGGGGGCCGAAAATGAGCAGTTCTTC

v_gene: TRBV12-3/TRBV12-4
j_gene: TRBJ2-5
abundance: NA
d_gene: TRBD2
CDR3aa: CASSQGLAGGGRETQYF
CDR3nt: TGTGCCAGCAGTCAGGGACTAGCGGGGGGCGGCCGAGAGACCCAGTACTTC

v_gene: TRBV3-1
j_gene: TRBJ2-3
abundance: NA
d_gene: TRBD1
CDR3aa: CASSQDLMTGVSDTQYF
CDR3nt: TGTGCCAGCAGCCAAGATCTTATGACAGGGGTTTCAGATACGCAGTATTTT

v_gene: TRBV4-3
j_gene: TRBJ2-5
abundance: once
d_gene: NA
CDR3aa: CASSQAHRAPETQYF
CDR3nt: TGCGCCAGCAGCCAAGCACACAGAGCCCCGGAGACCCAGTACTTC

v_gene: TRBV7-6
j_gene: TRBJ1-6
abundance: NA
d_gene: NA
CDR3aa: CASSLAGPGRSLHF
CDR3nt: TGTGCCAGCAGCTTAGCGGGGCCAGGTCGGTCCCTCCACTTT

v_gene: TRBV11-3
j_gene: TRBJ2-1
abundance: NA
d_gene: TRBD2
CDR3aa: CASSSPGTSGYNEQFF
CDR3nt: TGTGCCAGCAGCTCCCCAGGGACTAGCGGGTACAATGAGCAGTTCTTC